This T cell receptor beta chain stems from a study of regulatory dendritic cells for organ transplantation. TCRdb's copy holds only in-frame clones and misses some; the assay was immunoSEQ multiplex PCR. In the table there are roughly 27,000 clones, roughly 84% of which are singletons. The CDR3 spans 16 residues. V was shortened by 0 bases and J by 3 bases, with 15 bases between the two germline ends. Per the germline V gene, CDR1 is MNHEY and CDR2 is SVGAGI. General study results and limits: Considerable individual heterogeneity was seen in alloreactive memory CD8+ T cells. Memory T cells were less diverse than naive, with memory CD8+ most oligoclonal. Memory CD8+ clonal expansion seemed more limited with regulatory than mature dendritic cells.

A note on this clone: The antigen remains undetermined.

Sequencing was carried out using naive CD8+ T cells from blood. Subset meaning: CD45RA+ naive T cells. This TCR derives from a human donor in good health. The rearrangement links TRBV6-5 to TRBJ2-7, with a weak D call TRBD2 (5 bases). CDR3 protein: CASSYSRGAGLYEQYF. DNA for the CDR3: TGTGCCAGCAGTTACTCTAGAGGCGCGGGTCTCTACGAGCAGTACTTC.